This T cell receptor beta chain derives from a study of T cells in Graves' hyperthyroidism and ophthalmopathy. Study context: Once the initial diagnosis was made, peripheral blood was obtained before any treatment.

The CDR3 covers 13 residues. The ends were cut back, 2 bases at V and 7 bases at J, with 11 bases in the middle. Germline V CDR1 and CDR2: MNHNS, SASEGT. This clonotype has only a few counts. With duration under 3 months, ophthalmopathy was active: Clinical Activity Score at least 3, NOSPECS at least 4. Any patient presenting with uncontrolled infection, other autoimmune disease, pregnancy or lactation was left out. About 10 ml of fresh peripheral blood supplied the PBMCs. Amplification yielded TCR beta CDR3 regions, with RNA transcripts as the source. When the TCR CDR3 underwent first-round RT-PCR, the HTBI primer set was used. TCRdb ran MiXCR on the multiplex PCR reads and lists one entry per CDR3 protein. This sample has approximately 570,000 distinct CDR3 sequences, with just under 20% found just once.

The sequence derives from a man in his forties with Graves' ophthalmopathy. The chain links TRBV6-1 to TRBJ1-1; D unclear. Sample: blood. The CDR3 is CASSEPGVREAFF. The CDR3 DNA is TGTGCCAGCAGTGAACCCGGGGTTCGTGAAGCTTTCTTT.